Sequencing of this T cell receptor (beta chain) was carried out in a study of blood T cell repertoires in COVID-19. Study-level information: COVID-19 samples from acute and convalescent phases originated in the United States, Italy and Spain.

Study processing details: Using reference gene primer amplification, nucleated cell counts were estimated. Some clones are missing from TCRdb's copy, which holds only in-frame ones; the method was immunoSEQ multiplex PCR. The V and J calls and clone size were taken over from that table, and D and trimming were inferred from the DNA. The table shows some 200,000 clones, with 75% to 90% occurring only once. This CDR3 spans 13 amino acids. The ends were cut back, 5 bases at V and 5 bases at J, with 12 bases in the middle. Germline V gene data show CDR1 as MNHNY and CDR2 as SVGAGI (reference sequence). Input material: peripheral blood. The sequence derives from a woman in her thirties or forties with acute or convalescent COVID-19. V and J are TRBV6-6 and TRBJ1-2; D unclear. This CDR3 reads CASSPSMEYGYTF. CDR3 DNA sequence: TGTGCCAGCAGTCCCTCTATGGAGTATGGCTACACCTTC.